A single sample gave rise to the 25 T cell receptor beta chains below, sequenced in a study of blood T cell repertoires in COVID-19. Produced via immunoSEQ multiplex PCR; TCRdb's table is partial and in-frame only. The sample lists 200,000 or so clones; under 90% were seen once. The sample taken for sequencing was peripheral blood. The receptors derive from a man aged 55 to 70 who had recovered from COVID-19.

The CDR3 protein is CASYSRGAFF. CDR3 DNA sequence: TGTGCCAGCTACTCTCGGGGAGCTTTCTTT. This chain uses TRBV3-1 (or the pseudogene TRBV3-2) with TRBJ1-1; D is unresolved. Germline V lookup: CDR1 LGHDT, CDR2 YNNKEL (reference sequence). CDR3 size: 10 residues. The V and J ends lost 8 bases and 10 bases respectively, with 11 bases between them.

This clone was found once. This CDR3 is CSAYAGGMNTEAFF. The DNA for the CDR3 is TGCAGCGCCTATGCAGGGGGGATGAACACTGAAGCTTTCTTT. This chain links TRBV29-1 with TRBJ1-1; 7 bases agree with TRBD1. Germline assignment: CDR1 SQVTM and CDR2 ANQGSEA. V was clipped by 7 bases and J by 0 bases; unmatched bases: 8. CDR3 length: 14 amino acids.

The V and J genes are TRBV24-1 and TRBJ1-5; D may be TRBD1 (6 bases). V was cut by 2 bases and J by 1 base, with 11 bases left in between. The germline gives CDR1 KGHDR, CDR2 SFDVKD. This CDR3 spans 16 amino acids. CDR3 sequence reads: CATSDSGVGSNQPQHF. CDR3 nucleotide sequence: TGTGCCACCAGTGATTCAGGGGTCGGGAGCAATCAGCCCCAGCATTTT.

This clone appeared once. CDR3 in amino acids: CASSSRRTTNTGELFF. The CDR3 region has the DNA TGTGCCAGCAGCAGCCGAAGGACAACGAACACCGGGGAGCTGTTTTTT. The rearrangement links TRBV3-1 (or the pseudogene TRBV3-2) to TRBJ2-2, with D tentatively TRBD1 (5 bases). The CDR3 length is 16 residues. Germline CDR1 is LGHDT and CDR2 is YNNKEL (reference sequence). Trimming took 5 bases from V and 0 from J, leaving 13 bases between them.

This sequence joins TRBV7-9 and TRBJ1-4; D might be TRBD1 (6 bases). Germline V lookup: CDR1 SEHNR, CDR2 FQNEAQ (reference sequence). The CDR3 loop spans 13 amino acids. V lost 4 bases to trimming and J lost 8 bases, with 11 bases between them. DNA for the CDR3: TGTGCCAGCAGCTCACAGGGAGTGGAAAAACTGTTTTTT. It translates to CASSSQGVEKLFF.

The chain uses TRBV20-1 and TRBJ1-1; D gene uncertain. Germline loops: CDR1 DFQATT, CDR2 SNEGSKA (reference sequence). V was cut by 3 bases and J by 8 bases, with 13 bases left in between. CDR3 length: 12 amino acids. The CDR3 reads CSASNEVTEAFF. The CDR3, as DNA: TGCAGTGCTAGTAATGAAGTGACAGAAGCTTTCTTT.

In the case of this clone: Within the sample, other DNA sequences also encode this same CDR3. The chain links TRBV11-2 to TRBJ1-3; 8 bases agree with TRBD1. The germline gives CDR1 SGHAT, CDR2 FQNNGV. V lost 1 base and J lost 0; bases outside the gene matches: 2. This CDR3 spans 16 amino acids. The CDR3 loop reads CASSLGTGYSGNTIYF. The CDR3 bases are TGTGCCAGCAGCTTAGGGACAGGGTACTCTGGAAACACCATATATTTT.

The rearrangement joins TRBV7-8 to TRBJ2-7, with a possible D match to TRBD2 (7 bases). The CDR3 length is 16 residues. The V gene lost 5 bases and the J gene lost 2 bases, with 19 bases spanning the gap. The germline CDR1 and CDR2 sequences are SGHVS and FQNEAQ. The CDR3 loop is CASSPLPGGSTYEQYF. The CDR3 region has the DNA TGTGCCAGCAGCCCGCTCCCGGGGGGCTCCACCTACGAGCAGTACTTC.

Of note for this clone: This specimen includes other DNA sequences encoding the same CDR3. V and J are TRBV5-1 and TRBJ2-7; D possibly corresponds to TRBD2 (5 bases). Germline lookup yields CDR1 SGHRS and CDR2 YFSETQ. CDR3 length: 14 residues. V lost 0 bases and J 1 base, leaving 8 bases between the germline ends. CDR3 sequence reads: CASSLASGSYEQYF. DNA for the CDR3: TGCGCCAGCAGCTTGGCTTCGGGATCCTACGAGCAGTACTTC.

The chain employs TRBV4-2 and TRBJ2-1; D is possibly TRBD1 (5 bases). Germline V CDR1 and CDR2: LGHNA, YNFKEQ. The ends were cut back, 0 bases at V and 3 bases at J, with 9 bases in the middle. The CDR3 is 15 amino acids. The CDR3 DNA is TGTGCCAGCAGCCAAGAAGGTACAGGCTACAATGAGCAGTTCTTC. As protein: CASSQEGTGYNEQFF.

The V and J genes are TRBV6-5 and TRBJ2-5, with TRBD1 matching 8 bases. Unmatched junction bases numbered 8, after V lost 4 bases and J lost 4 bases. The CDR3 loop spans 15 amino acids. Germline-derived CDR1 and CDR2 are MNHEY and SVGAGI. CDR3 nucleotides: TGTGCCAGCAGTTTCACGGGACAGGCCGTAGAGACCCAGTACTTC. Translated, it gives CASSFTGQAVETQYF.

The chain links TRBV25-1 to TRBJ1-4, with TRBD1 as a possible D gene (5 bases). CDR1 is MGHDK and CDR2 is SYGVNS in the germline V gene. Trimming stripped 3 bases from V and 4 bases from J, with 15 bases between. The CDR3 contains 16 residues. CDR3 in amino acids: CASSDLGRGYNEKLFF. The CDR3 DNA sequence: TGTGCCAGCAGTGACCTCGGTAGGGGCTATAATGAAAAACTGTTTTTT.

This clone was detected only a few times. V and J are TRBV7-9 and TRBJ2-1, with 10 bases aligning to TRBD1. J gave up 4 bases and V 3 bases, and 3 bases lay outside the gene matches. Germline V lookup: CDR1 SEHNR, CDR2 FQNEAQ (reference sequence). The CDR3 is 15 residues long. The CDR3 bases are TGTGCCAGCAGCTTCGGGACAGGGGTGTACAATGAGCAGTTCTTC. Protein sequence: CASSFGTGVYNEQFF.

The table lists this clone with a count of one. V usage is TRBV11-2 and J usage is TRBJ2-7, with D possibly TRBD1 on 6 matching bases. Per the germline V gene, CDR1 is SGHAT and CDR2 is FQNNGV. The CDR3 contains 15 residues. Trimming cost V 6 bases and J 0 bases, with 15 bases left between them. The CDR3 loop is CASRPTGLVSYEQYF. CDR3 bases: TGTGCCAGCAGACCTACAGGGTTGGTCTCCTACGAGCAGTACTTC.

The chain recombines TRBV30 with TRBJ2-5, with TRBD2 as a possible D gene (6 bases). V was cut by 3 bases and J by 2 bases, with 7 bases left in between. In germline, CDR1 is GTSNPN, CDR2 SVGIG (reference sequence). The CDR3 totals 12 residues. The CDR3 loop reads CAWRGLQETQYF. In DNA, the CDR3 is TGTGCCTGGAGGGGACTTCAAGAGACCCAGTACTTC. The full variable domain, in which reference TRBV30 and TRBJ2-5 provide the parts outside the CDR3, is SQTIHQWPATLVQPVGSPLSLECTVEGTSNPNLYWYRQAAGRGLQLLFYSVGIGQISSEVPQNLSASRPQDRQFILSSKKLLLSDSGFYLCAWRGLQETQYFGPGTRLLVL.

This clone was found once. CDR3 in amino acids: CASSYLSGLETQYF. DNA for the CDR3: TGTGCCAGCAGTTACTTAAGCGGACTTGAGACCCAGTACTTC. This chain links TRBV6-6 with TRBJ2-5, with a weak D call TRBD2 (5 bases). Trimming cost V 1 base and J 5 bases, with 11 bases left between them. CDR1 and CDR2 from the germline V gene are MNHNY and SVGAGI (reference sequence). There are 14 residues in the CDR3.

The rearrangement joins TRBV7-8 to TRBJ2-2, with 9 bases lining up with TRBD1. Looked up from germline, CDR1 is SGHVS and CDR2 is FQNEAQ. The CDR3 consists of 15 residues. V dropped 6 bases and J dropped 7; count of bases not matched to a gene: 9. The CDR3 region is CASSSPGTGFGELFF. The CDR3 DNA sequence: TGTGCCAGCAGTTCCCCCGGGACAGGGTTCGGGGAGCTGTTTTTT.

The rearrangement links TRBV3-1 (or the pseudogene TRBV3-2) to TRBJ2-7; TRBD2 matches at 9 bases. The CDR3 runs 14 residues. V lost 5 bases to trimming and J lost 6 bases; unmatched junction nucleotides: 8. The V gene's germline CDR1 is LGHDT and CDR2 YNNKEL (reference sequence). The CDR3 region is CASSDGTSPIEQYF. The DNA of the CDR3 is TGTGCCAGCAGCGACGGGACTAGCCCCATCGAGCAGTACTTC.

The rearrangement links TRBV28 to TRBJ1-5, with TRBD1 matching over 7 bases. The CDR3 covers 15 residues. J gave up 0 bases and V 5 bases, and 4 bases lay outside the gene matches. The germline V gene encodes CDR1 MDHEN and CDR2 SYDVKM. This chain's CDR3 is CASSTGTVSNQPQHF. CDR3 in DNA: TGTGCCAGCAGTACAGGGACAGTTAGCAATCAGCCCCAGCATTTT.

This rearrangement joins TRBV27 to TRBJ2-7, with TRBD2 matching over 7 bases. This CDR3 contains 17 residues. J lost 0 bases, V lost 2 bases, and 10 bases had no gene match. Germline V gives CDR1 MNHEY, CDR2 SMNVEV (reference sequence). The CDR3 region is CASSLRGDGGHSYEQYF. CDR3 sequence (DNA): TGTGCCAGCAGTTTACGGGGGGACGGCGGGCACTCCTACGAGCAGTACTTC.

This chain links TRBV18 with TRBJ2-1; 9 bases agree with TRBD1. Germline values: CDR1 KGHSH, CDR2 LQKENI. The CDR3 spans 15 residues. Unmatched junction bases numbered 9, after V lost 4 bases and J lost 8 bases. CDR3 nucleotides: TGTGCCAGCTCACTTCCGGGACAGGGTTGGCATGAGCAGTTCTTC. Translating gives CASSLPGQGWHEQFF.

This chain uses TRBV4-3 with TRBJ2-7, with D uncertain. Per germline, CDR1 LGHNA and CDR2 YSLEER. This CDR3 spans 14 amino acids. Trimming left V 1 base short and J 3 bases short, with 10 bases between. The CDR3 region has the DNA TGCGCCAGCAGCCAAGCCCAACAGAGCTACGAGCAGTACTTC. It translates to CASSQAQQSYEQYF.

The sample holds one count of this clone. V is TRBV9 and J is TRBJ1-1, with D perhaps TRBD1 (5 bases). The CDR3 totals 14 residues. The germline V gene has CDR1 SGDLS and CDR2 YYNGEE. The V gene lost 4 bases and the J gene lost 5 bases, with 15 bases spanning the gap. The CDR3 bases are TGTGCCAGCAGCTTGGGGGGGTTGAGGACTGAAGCTTTCTTT. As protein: CASSLGGLRTEAFF.

The CDR3 bases are TGCGCCAGCAGCTTTAGGGCCCCGGGACAGGGGAGCTACCAAGAGACCCAGTACTTC. This codes for CASSFRAPGQGSYQETQYF. The V call is TRBV5-1, the J call TRBJ2-5, with 10 bases matching TRBD1. The CDR3 length is 19 residues. With 2 bases clipped from V and 0 bases from J, the junction kept 13 bases outside the gene matches. Germline-derived CDR1 and CDR2 are SGHRS and YFSETQ.

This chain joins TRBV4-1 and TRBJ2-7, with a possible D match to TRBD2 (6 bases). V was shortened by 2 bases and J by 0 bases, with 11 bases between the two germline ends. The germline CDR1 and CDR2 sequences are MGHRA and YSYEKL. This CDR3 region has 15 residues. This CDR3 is CASSQILALSYEQYF. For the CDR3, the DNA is TGCGCCAGCAGCCAAATCCTAGCGCTCTCCTACGAGCAGTACTTC.